This TCR beta chain is drawn from a study of OX40 agonist ivuxolimab in advanced cancers. Overall study: Three patients had partial responses: one hepatocellular carcinoma, two cutaneous melanoma.

About this clone itself: Its antigen remains unknown. A junction boundary mismatches the germline segment, possibly from a read error.

Study observations and caveats: The authors also found low normalized T-cell clonal expansion in some nonresponders. Expanded peripheral T cell antigen specificity was not determined.

Profiling relied on immunoSEQ multiplex PCR, and the TCRdb table lists in-frame clones only, not all of them. The sample carries more than 80,000 clones, roughly 90% recorded once. It was autoimmune disease history or systemic immunosuppression that excluded patients. This sample comprised CD4+ or CD8+ T cells sorted from blood, obtained in a trial of the OX40 agonist ivuxolimab. This TCR was recovered from an adult with an advanced solid tumor such as melanoma, head and neck, liver or kidney cancer.

The CDR3 nucleotides read TGTGCCAGCAGCCTCGGAGGGGGTCTAGAGACCCAGTACTTC. Translation gives CASSLGGGLETQYF. V is TRBV5-1 and J is TRBJ2-5, with D possibly called TRBD1 or TRBD2 (6 bases each). The CDR3 is 14 amino acids. Germline loops: CDR1 SGHRS, CDR2 YFSETQ.